There are many counts of the clone carrying this T cell receptor beta chain. A much larger clone differs by one base, so this may be a read error. TCRdb re-processed the PCR reads through MiXCR. The table has 30,000 to 40,000 clones, roughly 15% seen once. Prior to thyroid surgery, none of the patients had received any treatment. CDR3 length equals 13 residues. V was pared by 0 bases and J by 5 bases, with 8 bases between. The germline V gene encodes CDR1 LGHNA and CDR2 YNFKEQ. The data are from a study of metastatic and nonmetastatic thyroid tumors. Sequencing input: blood. This receptor was identified in a male donor with papillary thyroid cancer or a benign thyroid nodule (not recorded which). Some clones in this sample may be carry-over from other donors' samples. The gene calls are TRBV4-2 and TRBJ2-7, with a possible D match to TRBD2 (5 bases). DNA for the CDR3: TGTGCCAGCAGCCAAGAAAGCGGCGACGAGCAGTACTTC. This codes for CASSQESGDEQYF.